The rows below give T cell receptor beta chains drawn from one sample of a study of shared clonotypes between healthy human individuals. Clones were read by immunoSEQ multiplex PCR, and TCRdb kept only the in-frame ones, dropping some. The table records about 1 million clones, 60% to 80% of them present only once. The source material was memory CD4+ T cells sorted from blood. The receptor source for this set is a young man in good health. Each CDR3 is given with its conserved first and last residue. A D gene is named only where the DNA matches it firmly. Clone size is stated in some rows and not others, as once, few, many or a class when expanded.

cdr3_aa cdr3_nt j_call v_call clone_size d_call
CASSMVGNTEAFF TGTGCCAGCTCGATGGTTGGGAACACTGAAGCTTTCTTT TRBJ1-1 TRBV18 . .
CASSPGRSTDTQYF TGTGCCAGCAGTCCCGGACGGAGCACAGATACGCAGTATTTT TRBJ2-3 TRBV27 . .
CASSEAGGGAGGNTDTQYF TGTGCCAGCAGTGAAGCGGGTGGCGGAGCGGGAGGGAACACAGATACGCAGTATTTT TRBJ2-3 TRBV2 . TRBD2
CASSPQMALSTGELFF TGTGCCAGCTCACCACAAATGGCCCTAAGCACCGGGGAGCTGTTTTTT TRBJ2-2 TRBV18 . .
CASSLLAGGEQFF TGTGCCAGCAGTTTGCTAGCCGGGGGTGAGCAGTTCTTC TRBJ2-1 TRBV28 . .
CASSTGQGRATNEKLFF TGTGCCAGCAGCACCGGACAGGGCAGGGCAACTAATGAAAAACTGTTTTTT TRBJ1-4 TRBV9 . TRBD1
CASSPSPQETQYF TGCGCCAGCAGCCCCTCCCCACAAGAGACCCAGTACTTC TRBJ2-5 TRBV5-1 . .
CSVAQGGMHGYTF TGCAGCGTTGCGCAGGGGGGTATGCATGGCTACACCTTC TRBJ1-2 TRBV29-1 . TRBD1
CASSYSEGRHNEQFF TGTGCCAGCAGTTACTCGGAGGGGCGGCACAATGAGCAGTTCTTC TRBJ2-1 TRBV6-5 . .
CASSMIDRQETQYF TGTGCCAGTAGTATGATAGACAGGCAAGAGACCCAGTACTTC TRBJ2-5 TRBV19 . .
CASSQGAGGRYNEQFF TGCGCCAGCAGCCAAGGAGCCGGGGGTAGGTACAATGAGCAGTTCTTC TRBJ2-1 TRBV4-1 few .
CASSPILQALGGGANVLTF TGTGCCAGCTCACCAATCTTACAGGCCCTTGGTGGTGGGGCCAACGTCCTGACTTTC TRBJ2-6 TRBV18 . .
CASSSRLAGYNEQFF TGTGCCAGCAGCTCCCGACTAGCGGGGTACAATGAGCAGTTCTTC TRBJ2-1 TRBV7-2 once TRBD2
CASSLAGGKNTGELFF TGTGCCAGCAGCTTAGCGGGGGGGAAGAACACCGGGGAGCTGTTTTTT TRBJ2-2 TRBV11-2 . TRBD2
CSASGRAANEQFF TGCAGCGCCAGCGGGAGGGCCGCGAATGAGCAGTTCTTC TRBJ2-1 TRBV29-1 . TRBD2
CASSPPGQSYEQYF TGTGCCAGCTCACCACCGGGACAGAGCTACGAGCAGTACTTC TRBJ2-7 TRBV18 once TRBD1
CASSIGAQYSNQPQHF TGTGCCAGTAGTATCGGAGCACAATATAGCAATCAGCCCCAGCATTTT TRBJ1-5 TRBV19 few .
CASSPFTGNQETQYF TGTGCCAGCAGTCCTTTTACAGGGAACCAAGAGACCCAGTACTTC TRBJ2-5 TRBV6-5 . .
CASSVDTAGAGNTIYF TGTGCCAGCAGCGTAGATACCGCGGGGGCTGGAAACACCATATATTTT TRBJ1-3 TRBV9 few .
CASTLGTGELFF TGTGCCAGCACCCTGGGAACCGGGGAGCTGTTTTTT TRBJ2-2 TRBV11-3 . .
CAISESPGSYEQYF TGTGCCATCAGTGAGTCGCCAGGGTCTTACGAGCAGTACTTC TRBJ2-7 TRBV10-3 . .
CASSSGTGEMAEAFF TGCGCCAGCAGCTCTGGGACAGGGGAGATGGCTGAAGCTTTCTTT TRBJ1-1 TRBV5-1 . TRBD1
CASGDSFNTEAFF TGTGCCAGCGGGGACAGCTTCAACACTGAAGCTTTCTTT TRBJ1-1 TRBV27 . TRBD1